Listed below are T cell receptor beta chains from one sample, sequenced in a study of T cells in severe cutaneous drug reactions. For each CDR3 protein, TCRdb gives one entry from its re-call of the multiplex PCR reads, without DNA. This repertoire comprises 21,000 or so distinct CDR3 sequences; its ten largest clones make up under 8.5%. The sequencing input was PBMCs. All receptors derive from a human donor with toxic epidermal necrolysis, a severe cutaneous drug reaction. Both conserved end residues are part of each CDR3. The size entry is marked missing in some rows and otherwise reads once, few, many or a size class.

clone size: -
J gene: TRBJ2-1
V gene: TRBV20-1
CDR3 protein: CSAPNLVNEQFF

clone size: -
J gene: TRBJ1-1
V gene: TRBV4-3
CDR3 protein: CASSQDVSRLNTEAFF

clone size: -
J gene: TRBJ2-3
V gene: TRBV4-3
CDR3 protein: CASSQVGSGADTQYF

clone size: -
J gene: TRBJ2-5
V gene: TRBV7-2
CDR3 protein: CASSYRSETQYF

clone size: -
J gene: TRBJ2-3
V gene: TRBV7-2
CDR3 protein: CASTLGGGTLNTQYF

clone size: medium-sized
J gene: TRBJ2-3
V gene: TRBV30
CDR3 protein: CAWGTVWGTDTQYF

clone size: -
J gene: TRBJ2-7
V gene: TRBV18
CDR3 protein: CASSLDMDEQYF

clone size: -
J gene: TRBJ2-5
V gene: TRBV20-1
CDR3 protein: CSARGGTAQETQYF

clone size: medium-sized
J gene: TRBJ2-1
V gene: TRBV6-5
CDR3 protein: CASIDRGGEQFF

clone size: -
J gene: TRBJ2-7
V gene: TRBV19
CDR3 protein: CASSGFGLAGEEQYF

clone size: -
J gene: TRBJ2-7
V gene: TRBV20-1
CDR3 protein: CSAPDRSLAGSEHYEQYF

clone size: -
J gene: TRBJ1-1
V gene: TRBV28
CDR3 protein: CASSLQDLPTEAFF

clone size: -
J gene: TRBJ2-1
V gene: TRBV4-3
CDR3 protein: CASSQDRVLNEQFF

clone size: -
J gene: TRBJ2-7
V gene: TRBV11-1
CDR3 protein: CASRHGDYEQYF

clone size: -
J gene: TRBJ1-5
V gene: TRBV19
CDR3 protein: CASKRDASPQHF

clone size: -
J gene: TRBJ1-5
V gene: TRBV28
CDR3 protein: CASRTGGGANQPQHF

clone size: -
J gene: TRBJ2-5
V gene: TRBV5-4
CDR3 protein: CASSFRTGGKETQYF

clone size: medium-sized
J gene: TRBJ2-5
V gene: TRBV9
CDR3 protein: CASSVDHGGLAGEVVETQYF

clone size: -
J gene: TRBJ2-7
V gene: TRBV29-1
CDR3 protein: CSVERLQGSYEQYF

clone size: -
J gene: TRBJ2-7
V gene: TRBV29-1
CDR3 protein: CSAAGRLDYEQYF

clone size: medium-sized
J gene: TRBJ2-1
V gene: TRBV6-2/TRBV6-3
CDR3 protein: CASNGPYNEQFF

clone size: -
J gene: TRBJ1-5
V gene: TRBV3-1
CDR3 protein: CASSQETGDQPQHF

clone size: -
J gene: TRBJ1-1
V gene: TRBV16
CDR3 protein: CASSPGSNTEAFF

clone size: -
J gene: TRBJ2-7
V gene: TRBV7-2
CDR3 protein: CASRQSGSSYEQYF

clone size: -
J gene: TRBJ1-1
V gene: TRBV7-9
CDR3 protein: CASSLTGVGNTEAFF

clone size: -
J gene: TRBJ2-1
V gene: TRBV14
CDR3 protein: CASSQDVGYPLDEQFF

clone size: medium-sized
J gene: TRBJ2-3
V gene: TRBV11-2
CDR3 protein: CASSSGGENTDTQYF

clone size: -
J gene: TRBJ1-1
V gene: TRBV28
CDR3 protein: CASSSFQGRTEAFF

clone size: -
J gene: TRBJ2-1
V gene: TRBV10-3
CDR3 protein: CAISGRPADSNNEQFF

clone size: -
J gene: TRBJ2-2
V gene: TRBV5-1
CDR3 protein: CASSVTGSLRDGELFF

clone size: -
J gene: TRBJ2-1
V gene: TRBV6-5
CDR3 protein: CASSYISSGSYNEQFF

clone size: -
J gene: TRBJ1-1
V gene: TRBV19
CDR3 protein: CASSKQLLNTEAFF

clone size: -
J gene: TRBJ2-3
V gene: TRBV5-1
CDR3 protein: CASSSGGRLAVGSLDTQYF

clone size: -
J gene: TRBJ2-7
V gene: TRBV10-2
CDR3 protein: CASSESQESYEQYF

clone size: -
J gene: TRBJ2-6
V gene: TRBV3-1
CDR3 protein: CASSRGTDSGANVLTF

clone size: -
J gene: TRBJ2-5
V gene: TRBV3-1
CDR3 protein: CASSNGNQPQETQYF

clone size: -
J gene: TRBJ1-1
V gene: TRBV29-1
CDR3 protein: CSVRTGPNTEAFF

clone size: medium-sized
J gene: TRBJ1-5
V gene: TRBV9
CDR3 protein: CASSPGVSGPQHF

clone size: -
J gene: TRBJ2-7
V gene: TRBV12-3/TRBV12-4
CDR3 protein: CASSLSSGSSEQYF

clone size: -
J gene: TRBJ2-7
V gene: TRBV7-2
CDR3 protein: CASSFSGTVTNEQYF

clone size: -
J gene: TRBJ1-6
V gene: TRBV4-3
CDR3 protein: CASSQTGNSPLHF

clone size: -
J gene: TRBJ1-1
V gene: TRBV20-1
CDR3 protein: CSAKENIMNTEAFF

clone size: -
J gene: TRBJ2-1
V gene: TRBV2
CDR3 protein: CASSILAGPPPNYNEQFF

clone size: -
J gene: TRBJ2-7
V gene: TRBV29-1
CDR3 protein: CSVVYADYHYEQYF

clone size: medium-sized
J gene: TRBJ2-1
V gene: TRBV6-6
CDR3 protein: CASSYNSGKTYNEQFF

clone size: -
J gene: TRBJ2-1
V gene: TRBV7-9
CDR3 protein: CASSRPGRGRKSYNEQFF

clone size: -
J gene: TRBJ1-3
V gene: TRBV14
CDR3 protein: CASSQMGASGNTIYF

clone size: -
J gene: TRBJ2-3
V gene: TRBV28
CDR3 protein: CASSNRDRDPTDTQYF

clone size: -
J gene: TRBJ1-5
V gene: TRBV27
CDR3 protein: CASSLGLSDDQPQHF

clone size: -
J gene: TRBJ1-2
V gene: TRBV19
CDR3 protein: CASSIQGQGRGYTF

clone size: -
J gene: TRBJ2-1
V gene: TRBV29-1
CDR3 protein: CSVVPSSYNEQFF

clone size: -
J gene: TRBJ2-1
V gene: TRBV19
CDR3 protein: CASSVVLSNEQFF

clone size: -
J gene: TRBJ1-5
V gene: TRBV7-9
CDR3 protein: CASSLDDQPQHF

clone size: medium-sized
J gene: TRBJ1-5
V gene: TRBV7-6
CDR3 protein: CASSLEAGKGQPQHF

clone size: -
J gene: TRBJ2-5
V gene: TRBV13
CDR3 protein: CASSFMGGVQETQYF